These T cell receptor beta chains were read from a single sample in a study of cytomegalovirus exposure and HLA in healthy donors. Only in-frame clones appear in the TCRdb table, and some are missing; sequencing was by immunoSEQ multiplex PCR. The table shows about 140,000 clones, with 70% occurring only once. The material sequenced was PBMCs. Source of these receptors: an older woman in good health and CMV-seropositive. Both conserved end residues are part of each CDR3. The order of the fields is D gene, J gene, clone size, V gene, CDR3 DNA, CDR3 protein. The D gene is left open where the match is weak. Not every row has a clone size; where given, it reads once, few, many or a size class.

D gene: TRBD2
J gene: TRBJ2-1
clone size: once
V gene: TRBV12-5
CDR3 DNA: TGTGCTAGTGGAAGGGACTACAACAATGAGCAGTTCTTC
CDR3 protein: CASGRDYNNEQFF

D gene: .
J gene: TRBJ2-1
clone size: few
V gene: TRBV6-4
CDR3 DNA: TGTGCCAGCAGTGATCAGGGGGGAGCAGTCAATGAGCAGTTCTTC
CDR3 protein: CASSDQGGAVNEQFF

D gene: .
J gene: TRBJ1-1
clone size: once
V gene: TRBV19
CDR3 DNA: TGTGCCAGCCTCGGGTGGCGGAACACTGAAGCTTTCTTT
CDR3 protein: CASLGWRNTEAFF

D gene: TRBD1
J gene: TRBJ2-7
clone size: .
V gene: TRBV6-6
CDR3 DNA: TGTGCCAGCAGGAGGACAGGGGAGACCTACGAGCAGTACTTC
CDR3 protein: CASRRTGETYEQYF

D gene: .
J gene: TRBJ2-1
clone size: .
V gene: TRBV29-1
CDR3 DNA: TGCAGCGTTGGAGGTGCGGGCGGGTCCTACAATGAGCAGTTCTTC
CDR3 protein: CSVGGAGGSYNEQFF

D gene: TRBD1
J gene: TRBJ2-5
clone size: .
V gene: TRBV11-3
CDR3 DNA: TGTGCCAGCAGCTTAGGTGGACAGGCCCAGGAGACCCAGTACTTC
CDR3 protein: CASSLGGQAQETQYF

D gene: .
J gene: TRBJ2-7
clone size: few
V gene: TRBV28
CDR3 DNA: TGTGCCAGCAGGCCTCCAGGGGTTATCTACGAGCAGTACTTC
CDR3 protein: CASRPPGVIYEQYF

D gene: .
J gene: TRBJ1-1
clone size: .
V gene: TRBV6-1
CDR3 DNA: TGTGCCAGCAGTGAATCCGGGAACACTGAAGCTTTCTTT
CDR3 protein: CASSESGNTEAFF

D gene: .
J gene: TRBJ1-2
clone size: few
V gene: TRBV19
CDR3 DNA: TGTGCCAGTAGTAGTCGAGTGGGACTTAACTATGGCTACACCTTC
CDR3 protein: CASSSRVGLNYGYTF

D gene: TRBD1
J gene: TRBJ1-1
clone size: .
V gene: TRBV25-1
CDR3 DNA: TGTGCCAGCAGTCCCTGGACGGGACAGGGGGCGCGGGCTTTCTTT
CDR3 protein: CASSPWTGQGARAFF

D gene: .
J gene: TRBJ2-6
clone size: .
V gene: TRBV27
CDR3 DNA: TGTGCCAGCAGTCTCATTAGCTCTGGGGCCAACGTCCTGACTTTC
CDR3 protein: CASSLISSGANVLTF

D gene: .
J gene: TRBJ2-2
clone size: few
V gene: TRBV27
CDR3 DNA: TGTGCCAGCAGTCGATTTGTCGGTTTTACCGGGGAGCTGTTTTTT
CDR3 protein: CASSRFVGFTGELFF

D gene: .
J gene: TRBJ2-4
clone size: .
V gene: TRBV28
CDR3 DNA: TGTGCCAGCAGTTTCGACAGGCTTGCCAAAAACATTCAGTACTTC
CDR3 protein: CASSFDRLAKNIQYF

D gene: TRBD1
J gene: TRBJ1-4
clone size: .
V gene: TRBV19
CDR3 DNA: TGTGCCAGTAGTGACTCACAGGGGTTAGGTGAAAAACTGTTTTTT
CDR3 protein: CASSDSQGLGEKLFF

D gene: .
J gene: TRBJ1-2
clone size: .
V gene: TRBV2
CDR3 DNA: TGTGCCAGCAGTTCACCAGGGGAAAACTATGGCTACACCTTC
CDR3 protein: CASSSPGENYGYTF

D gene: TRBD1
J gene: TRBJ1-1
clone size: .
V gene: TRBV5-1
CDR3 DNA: TGCGCCAGCAGCTTGACAGGGGAGAACACTGAAGCTTTCTTT
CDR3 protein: CASSLTGENTEAFF

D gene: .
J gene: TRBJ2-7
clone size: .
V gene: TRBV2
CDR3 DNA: TGTGCCAGCAGTCAAGACAGGCTCGAGCAGTACTTC
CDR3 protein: CASSQDRLEQYF

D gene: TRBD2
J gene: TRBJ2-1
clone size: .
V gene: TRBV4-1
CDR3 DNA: TGCGCCAGCAGCCAAGAAGCTAGCGGGAGTGGGGATGAGCAGTTCTTC
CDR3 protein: CASSQEASGSGDEQFF

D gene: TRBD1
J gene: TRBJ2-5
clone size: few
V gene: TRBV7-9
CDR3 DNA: TGTGCCAGCAGCTTAGACAGGGGGGAGACCCAGTACTTC
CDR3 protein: CASSLDRGETQYF

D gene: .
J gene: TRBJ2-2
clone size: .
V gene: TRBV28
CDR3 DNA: TGTGCCAGCAGCTCAGACTATCTCGCCCCGAACACCGGGGAGCTGTTTTTT
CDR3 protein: CASSSDYLAPNTGELFF

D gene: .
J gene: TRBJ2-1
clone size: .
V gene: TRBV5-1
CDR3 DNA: TGCGCCAGCAGCCCGTCGACTTCTCCTTGGTTCTTC
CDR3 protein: CASSPSTSPWFF

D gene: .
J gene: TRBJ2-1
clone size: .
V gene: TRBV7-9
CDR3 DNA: TGTGCCAGCAATCCTCAGCGGACCTTTTCGGGGCGGGGAAACAATGAGCAGTTCTTC
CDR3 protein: CASNPQRTFSGRGNNEQFF

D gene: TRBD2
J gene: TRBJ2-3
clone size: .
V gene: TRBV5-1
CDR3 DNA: TGCGCCAGCACCCCGGGACTAGTTAACACAGATACGCAGTATTTT
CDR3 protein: CASTPGLVNTDTQYF

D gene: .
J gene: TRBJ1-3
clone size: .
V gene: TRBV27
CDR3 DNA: TGTGCCAGCAGTGCCTCCTCAGGGGCTGGAAACACCATATATTTT
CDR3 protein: CASSASSGAGNTIYF

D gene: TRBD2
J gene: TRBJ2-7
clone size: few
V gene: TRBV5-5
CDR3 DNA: TGTGCCAGCAGCTTACAGACTAGCGGGAGCTACGAGCAGTACTTC
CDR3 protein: CASSLQTSGSYEQYF

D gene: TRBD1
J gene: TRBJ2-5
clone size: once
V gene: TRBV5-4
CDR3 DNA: TGTGCCAGCAGCTCGCCGACAGGGGCGGGCGAGACCCAGTACTTC
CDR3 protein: CASSSPTGAGETQYF

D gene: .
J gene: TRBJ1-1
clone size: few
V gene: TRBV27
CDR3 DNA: TGTGCCAGCAGTTTAACAGTGGGGAACACTGAAGCTTTCTTT
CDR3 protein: CASSLTVGNTEAFF

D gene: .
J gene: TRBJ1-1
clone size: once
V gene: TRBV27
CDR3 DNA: TGTGCCAGCAGTTTCGGCAGGGCGACTGAAGCTTTCTTT
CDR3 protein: CASSFGRATEAFF

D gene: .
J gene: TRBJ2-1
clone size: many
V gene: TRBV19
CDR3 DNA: TGTGCCAGTAGTATGTTACAAGGGGGTTATGAGCAGTTCTTC
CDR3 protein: CASSMLQGGYEQFF

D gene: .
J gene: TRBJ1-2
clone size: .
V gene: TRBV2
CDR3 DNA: TGTGCCAGCAGCCCAGTCGCAGGAGGCTACACCTTC
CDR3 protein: CASSPVAGGYTF

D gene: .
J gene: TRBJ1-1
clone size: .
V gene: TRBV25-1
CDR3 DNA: TGTGCCAGCAGTGAATATAAGACCCCGAGGACTGAAGCTTTCTTT
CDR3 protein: CASSEYKTPRTEAFF

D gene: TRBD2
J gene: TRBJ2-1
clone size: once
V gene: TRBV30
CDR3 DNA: TGTGCCTATTCCACCGGGACTAGCGGCTACAATGAGCAGTTCTTC
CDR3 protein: CAYSTGTSGYNEQFF

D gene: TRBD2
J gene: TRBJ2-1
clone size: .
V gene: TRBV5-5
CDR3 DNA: TGTGCCAGCAGCTTAAAGCGGGAGGGCAATGAGCAGTTCTTC
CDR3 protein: CASSLKREGNEQFF

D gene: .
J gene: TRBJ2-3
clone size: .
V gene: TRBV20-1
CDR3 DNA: TGCAGTGCGGCGGAAACAGATACGCAGTATTTT
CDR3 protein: CSAAETDTQYF

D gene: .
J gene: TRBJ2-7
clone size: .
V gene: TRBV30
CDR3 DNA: TGTGCCTGGAGTGGGGGGACACTGGCCTACGAGCAGTACTTC
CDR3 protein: CAWSGGTLAYEQYF

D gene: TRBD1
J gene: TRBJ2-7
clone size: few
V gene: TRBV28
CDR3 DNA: TGTGCCAGCAGGGGACAGGGGCGATACGAGCAGTACTTC
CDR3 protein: CASRGQGRYEQYF

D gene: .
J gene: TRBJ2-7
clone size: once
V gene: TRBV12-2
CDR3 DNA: TGTGCAAGTCGCTCTGGACTAGCGGGAGGCTACGAGCAGTACTTC
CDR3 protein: CASRSGLAGGYEQYF